This TCR beta chain was retrieved from a study of shared clonotypes between healthy human individuals. Study-wide background: CD4 naive and CD4 memory each took three plates per donor, while CD8 naive took two and CD8 memory one.

Every immunoSEQ plate was one replicate of a subset's evenly spread DNA. DNA at 200 ng, around 30,000 T cell genomes, went into sorted-subset replicate PCRs. The table came from immunoSEQ multiplex PCR; TCRdb's copy has only in-frame clones and leaves some out. This table has about 110,000 clones, 65% to 75% appearing once. V gave up 0 bases and J gave up 6 bases; unmatched junction bases: 9. The CDR3 contains 16 residues. Per the germline V gene, CDR1 is SGHVS and CDR2 is FQNEAQ. Researchers reported that CD8 memory united CD45RO+ cells with CCR7-negative CD45RA+ TemRA cells. Sequencing input: memory CD8+ T cells sorted from blood. Documented subset: CD45RO+ cells pooled with CCR7-negative TemRA cells. The receptor was isolated from a woman aged 25 to 39 in good health. This rearrangement joins TRBV7-8 to TRBJ2-7; 9 bases agree with TRBD2. CDR3 in DNA: TGTGCCAGCAGCTTAGCGAGAGCGGGAGGAATTGGCGAGCAGTACTTC. It yields the protein CASSLARAGGIGEQYF.